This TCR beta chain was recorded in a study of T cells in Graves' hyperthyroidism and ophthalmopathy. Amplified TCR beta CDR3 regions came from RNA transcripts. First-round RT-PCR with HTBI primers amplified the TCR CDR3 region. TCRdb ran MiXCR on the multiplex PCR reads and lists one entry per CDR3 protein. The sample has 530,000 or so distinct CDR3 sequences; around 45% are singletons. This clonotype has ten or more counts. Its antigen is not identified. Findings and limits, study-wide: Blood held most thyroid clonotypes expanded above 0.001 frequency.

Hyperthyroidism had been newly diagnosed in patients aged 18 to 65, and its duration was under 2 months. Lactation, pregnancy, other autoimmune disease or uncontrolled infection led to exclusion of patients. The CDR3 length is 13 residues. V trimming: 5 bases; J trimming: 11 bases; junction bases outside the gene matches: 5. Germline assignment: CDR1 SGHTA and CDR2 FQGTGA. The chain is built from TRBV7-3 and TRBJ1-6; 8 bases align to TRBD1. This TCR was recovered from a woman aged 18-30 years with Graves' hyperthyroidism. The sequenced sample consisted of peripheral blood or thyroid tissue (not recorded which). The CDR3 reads CASSMDRAAPLHF. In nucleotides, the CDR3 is TGTGCCAGCAGCATGGACAGGGCCGCACCCCTCCACTTT.